Sequencing of this T cell receptor beta chain was carried out in a study of blood T cells in healthy people across ages. A J-beta primer mix and a sample-barcoded 5' primer were used in a second PCR of about 7 to 12 cycles. TCRdb reanalysed the 5' RACE reads using MiXCR and keeps one entry per CDR3 protein. The sample yields roughly 1.5 million distinct CDR3 sequences, 42% seen once. Notes on the study in general: The donors' CMV status was not determined, possibly confounding changes in expanded clonotypes.

Germline V CDR1 and CDR2: SEHNR, FQNEAQ (reference sequence). The V and J ends lost 1 base and 2 bases respectively, with 11 bases between them. The CDR3 runs 15 residues. On this clonotype itself: Antigen unknown.

This chain joins TRBV7-9 and TRBJ1-1; tentative D call: TRBD1 (6 bases). The clonotype comes from a woman aged 18-29 years in good health. The sample comprised blood. This CDR3 reads CASSLGLGANTEAFF. The CDR3 nucleotides are TGTGCCAGCAGCTTAGGTCTGGGGGCTAACACTGAAGCTTTCTTT.